This T cell receptor beta chain was recovered during a study of read filtering for tumor transcriptome and immune sequencing (TCRdb year 2020). About the study as a whole: The cohort had 17 male and some 15 female patients with a mean age of roughly 64 years, ranging from about 47 to 90. By revised international staging, eight or nine patients were R-ISS I, around 15 were R-ISS II and about 7 were R-ISS III. After DNase treatment, whole-transcriptome libraries were prepared with the TruSeq RNA Access Library Prep Kit. Per sample, about 4.05 to 10.27 million TCR-region mapped reads were obtained with IR-seq, compared with only roughly 80 to 1273 with RNA-seq. One main goal was a read-filtering strategy for immune repertoire data, in particular deciding whether clonotypes backed by only one read should be removed. TCR repertoires obtained by targeted immune repertoire sequencing and by bulk whole-transcriptome sequencing performed on the same bone marrow samples were compared. Beyond this particular receptor, the publication reports: Rather than purified T cells, the sorted CD138-negative fraction was a mixed bone marrow immune population. IR-seq captured clonotypes at much higher depth and more reliably than RNA-seq, and smaller IR-seq throughput sufficed to identify most shared clonotypes. The correlation between IR-seq and RNA-seq shared clonotype proportions rose when single-read clonotypes were removed. In IR-seq, around 85% of clonotypes but 3% to 4% of total reads were represented by single-read clonotypes, whereas in RNA-seq, 74.6% of clonotypes and around 47% of reads were represented by single-read clonotypes.

This clonotype has at least ten counts. Its specific antigen is unknown. The input lacks base qualities; no much larger clone sits a single base away. The Immunoverse kit was used to build TCR libraries from 400 ng RNA, with molecular barcoded adaptors covering alpha/delta and beta/gamma chains. TCR library preparation was performed with the same RNA that was used for transcriptome sequencing. Sequencing of TCR libraries was carried out on an Illumina HiSeq 4000 with 2 x 150 cycles. From the authors' description of their analysis: Using MiXCR, which included quality filtering and error correction, TCR reads were aligned to human V, D, J and C references and then assembled into CDR3 clonotypes. Clonotype counts and gene usage diversity were analyzed with the tcR package in R. For inspection of raw mapping reads, RNA-seq reads were mapped by STAR aligner version 2.5.3a onto GRCh37 of the human genome. To test the effect of sequencing depth on detected clonotypes, IR-seq fastq files were randomly downsampled using Seqtk 1.3. TCRdb trimmed the raw reads at Q25, called clones with MiXCR and kept productive beta chains. Identical CDR3 protein sequences are pooled into one entry, listed with their most common genes and DNA. What appears here as the V and J calls and clone size reflects TCRdb's work, not the paper's. The sample yields 20,000 to 30,000 distinct CDR3 sequences; roughly 19% were counted once. The ten largest make up about 17% of the sample.

Each patient had bone marrow sampled at the time of active disease. Isolation of bone marrow mononuclear cells was performed by Ficoll-Hypaque density gradient centrifugation. Myeloma plasma cells were removed and CD138-negative cells were obtained by negative selection following labeling with CD138 magnetic microbeads on a MACS separator. The purity of the isolated cells was checked by flow cytometry with CD138 antibodies on an Attune NxT. Total RNA was extracted using TRIzol reagent and was quantified on a NanoDrop spectrophotometer. Paired RNA-seq and IR-seq were performed on each patient's CD138-negative bone marrow sample. CDR1 is given as MDHEN and CDR2 as SYDVKM, both from the germline V gene. From its cysteine to its phenylalanine, the CDR3 spans 12 amino acids. Of the read, only the CDR3 DNA is kept; its 36 bases are in frame from base 1. Germline trimming amounts to 6 bases on V and 9 bases on J, with 5 as the count of junction bases outside the gene matches.

Sequencing was carried out using a population of CD138-negative cells sorted from bone marrow. In the paper's terms, the cell subset or site label means: bone marrow mononuclear cells depleted of CD138+ plasma/myeloma cells by negative magnetic selection. The receptor's source is a donor aged 40 or over with multiple myeloma. Rearrangement joined TRBV28 to TRBJ2-3; 8 nucleotides in the junction match TRBD2. The CDR3 amino acid sequence is: CASRAQRETQYF. The DNA is as follows: TGTGCCAGCAGGGCTCAGCGGGAGACGCAGTATTTT.